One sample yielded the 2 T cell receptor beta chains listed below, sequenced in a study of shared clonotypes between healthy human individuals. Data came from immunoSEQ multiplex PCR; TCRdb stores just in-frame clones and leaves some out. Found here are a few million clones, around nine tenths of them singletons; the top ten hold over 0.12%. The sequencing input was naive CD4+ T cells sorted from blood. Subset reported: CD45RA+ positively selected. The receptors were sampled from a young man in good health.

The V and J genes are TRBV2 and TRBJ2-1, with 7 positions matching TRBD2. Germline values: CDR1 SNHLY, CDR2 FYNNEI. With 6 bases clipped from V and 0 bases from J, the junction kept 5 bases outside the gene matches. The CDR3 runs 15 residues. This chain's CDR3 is CASRGTTSSYNEQFF. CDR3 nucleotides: TGTGCCAGCAGGGGGACTACGAGCTCCTACAATGAGCAGTTCTTC.

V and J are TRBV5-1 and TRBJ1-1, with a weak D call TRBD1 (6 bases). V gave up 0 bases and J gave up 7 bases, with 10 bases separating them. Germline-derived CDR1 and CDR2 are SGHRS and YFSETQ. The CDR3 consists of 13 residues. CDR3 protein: CASSLGGHGEAFF. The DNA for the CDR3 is TGCGCCAGCAGCTTGGGGGGGCACGGTGAAGCTTTCTTT.